A selection of T cell receptor beta chains follows, all from one sample in a study of early T cells in non-severe SARS-CoV-2 infection. TCRdb analysed the 5' RACE reads with MiXCR anew, one entry per CDR3 protein. The table records 70,000 or so distinct CDR3 sequences, around 12% of them present only once. Source material: whole blood. The receptors were gathered from an adult who was a healthcare worker with PCR-confirmed SARS-CoV-2 infection or an uninfected control (not recorded which). The CDR3 runs from the conserved cysteine through the conserved F or W. The D gene is left open where the match is weak. Size is omitted from some rows. Given values are once, few, many or a class for expanded clones.

many	TRBD1	14	TRBV11-2	TRBJ1-3	CASSQDRGGNTIYF	TGTGCCAGCAGCCAAGACAGGGGCGGAAACACCATATATTTT
many	TRBD1	13	TRBV10-2	TRBJ2-7	CASSEVDRAEQYF	TGCGCCAGCAGTGAGGTGGACAGGGCTGAGCAGTACTTC
NA	TRBD2	15	TRBV4-1	TRBJ2-3	CASSQEGRGTDTQYF	TGCGCCAGCAGCCAAGAAGGGAGGGGCACAGATACGCAGTATTTT
many	TRBD1	16	TRBV20-1	TRBJ2-7	CSASANPTGSIYEQYF	TGCAGTGCTAGCGCAAACCCGACAGGGTCTATCTACGAGCAGTACTTC
NA	NA	17	TRBV12-5	TRBJ1-6	CASGLVPGTVYNSPLHF	TGTGCTAGTGGTTTGGTCCCCGGGACGGTCTATAATTCACCCCTCCACTTT
many	TRBD1	15	TRBV28	TRBJ2-5	CASSSRGTGQETQYF	TGTGCCAGCAGTTCCAGGGGGACAGGTCAAGAGACCCAGTACTTC
many	NA	14	TRBV7-2	TRBJ2-3	CASSLRPLGDTQYF	TGTGCCAGCAGCTTGAGGCCTCTGGGAGATACGCAGTATTTT
many	NA	13	TRBV28	TRBJ1-1	CASSLWKGTEAFF	TGTGCCAGCAGTTTATGGAAGGGCACTGAAGCTTTCTTT
many	TRBD1	15	TRBV7-9	TRBJ1-1	CASSKKGAMNTEAFF	TGTGCCAGCAGCAAGAAGGGGGCGATGAACACTGAAGCTTTCTTT
NA	TRBD1	13	TRBV6-5	TRBJ1-6	CASSLGQDSPLHF	TGTGCCAGCAGTCTCGGACAGGATTCACCCCTCCACTTT
few	NA	11	TRBV28	TRBJ1-1	CASSHSRQAFF	TGTGCCAGCAGTCACTCTAGGCAGGCTTTCTTT
many	NA	16	TRBV5-1	TRBJ2-1	CASSLGAGLSYNEQFF	TGCGCCAGCAGCTTGGGCGCGGGGCTCTCCTACAATGAGCAGTTCTTC
few	NA	11	TRBV11-2	TRBJ2-3	CASGGVGTQYF	TGTGCCAGTGGGGGTGTGGGAACGCAGTATTTT
NA	TRBD2	13	TRBV6-5	TRBJ2-7	CASRGTTRSEQYF	TGTGCCAGCAGAGGGACTACCCGGTCCGAGCAGTACTTC
many	NA	16	TRBV5-6	TRBJ2-7	CASSLGGTGPSYEQYF	TGTGCCAGCAGCTTGGGCGGTACGGGGCCATCCTACGAGCAGTACTTC
many	NA	13	TRBV11-2	TRBJ2-7	CASSLEGSYEQYF	TGTGCCAGCAGCTTAGAAGGCAGCTACGAGCAGTACTTC
many	TRBD1	15	TRBV28	TRBJ1-5	CASSRVRGGNQPQHF	TGTGCCAGCAGTCGAGTCAGGGGGGGCAATCAGCCCCAGCATTTT
NA	NA	13	TRBV10-3	TRBJ1-5	CATAGAQGQPQHF	TGTGCCACCGCAGGGGCGCAAGGTCAGCCCCAGCATTTT
many	NA	14	TRBV20-1	TRBJ2-3	CSARDSKTTDTQYF	TGCAGTGCGCGGGACTCGAAAACCACAGATACGCAGTATTTT
NA	NA	12	TRBV28	TRBJ1-5	CASRPSNQPQHF	TGTGCCAGCAGACCTAGCAATCAGCCCCAGCATTTT
few	NA	12	TRBV28	TRBJ2-7	CASTKSPNEQYF	TGTGCCAGCACCAAATCCCCCAACGAGCAGTACTTC
many	NA	14	TRBV4-2	TRBJ1-4	CASNIESTNEKLFF	TGTGCCAGCAACATAGAGTCAACTAATGAAAAACTGTTTTTT
NA	NA	15	TRBV5-5	TRBJ2-7	CASSFEGLSSYEQYF	TGTGCCAGCAGCTTCGAGGGCCTATCCTCCTACGAGCAGTACTTC
NA	NA	15	TRBV2	TRBJ1-4	CASSDRSSLPQRVFF	TGTGCCAGCAGTGATAGGTCCAGTCTCCCCCAGAGGGTGTTTTTT
many	NA	14	TRBV7-9	TRBJ1-1	CASSARQMNTEAFF	TGTGCCAGCAGCGCCCGACAGATGAACACTGAAGCTTTCTTT
many	TRBD1	15	TRBV7-2	TRBJ1-2	CASSPRQGTPRGYTF	TGTGCCAGCAGCCCCAGACAGGGTACGCCTCGTGGCTACACCTTC
many	NA	15	TRBV7-6	TRBJ2-3	CASSSRTLSTDTQYF	TGTGCCAGCAGCTCCAGGACCCTAAGCACAGATACGCAGTATTTT
many	NA	14	TRBV27	TRBJ2-5	CASSYLRDGETQYF	TGTGCCAGCAGTTATTTAAGGGACGGAGAGACCCAGTACTTC
NA	NA	12	TRBV20-1	TRBJ1-2	CSAVYRVYGYTF	TGCAGTGCCGTTTATAGGGTCTACGGCTACACCTTC
many	TRBD2	12	TRBV29-1	TRBJ2-7	CSVWLAGREQYF	TGCAGCGTTTGGCTAGCGGGACGGGAGCAGTACTTC
many	NA	14	TRBV6-1	TRBJ1-6	CASSDWREISPLHF	TGTGCCAGCAGTGACTGGAGGGAAATTTCACCCCTCCACTTT
many	NA	13	TRBV7-2	TRBJ1-1	CASSSVGSGEAFF	TGTGCCAGCAGCTCCGTAGGATCTGGTGAAGCTTTCTTT
few	TRBD2	14	TRBV12-3/TRBV12-4	TRBJ2-7	CASRTSGTSYEQYF	TGTGCCAGCAGGACTAGCGGGACCTCCTACGAGCAGTACTTC
many	NA	15	TRBV7-9	TRBJ2-2	CASSLGRINTGELFF	TGTGCCAGCAGCTTGGGGCGGATAAACACCGGGGAGCTGTTTTTT
many	NA	13	TRBV20-1	TRBJ1-1	CSARAALNTEAFF	TGCAGTGCTAGAGCGGCCCTGAACACTGAAGCTTTCTTT
few	TRBD1	14	TRBV4-3	TRBJ1-2	CASSLQTGEYGYTF	TGCGCCAGCAGCCTCCAGACAGGGGAATATGGCTACACCTTC
NA	NA	18	TRBV20-1	TRBJ1-5	CSARRPGLNFGGNQPQHF	TGCAGTGCTAGACGGCCGGGACTCAATTTCGGGGGCAATCAGCCCCAGCATTTT
many	NA	13	TRBV29-1	TRBJ1-1	CSVEPGRGSEAFF	TGCAGCGTTGAACCGGGGAGGGGGTCTGAAGCTTTCTTT
many	NA	12	TRBV29-1	TRBJ2-7	CSVDDSSYEQYF	TGCAGCGTTGATGACAGCTCCTACGAGCAGTACTTC
many	TRBD2	16	TRBV5-6	TRBJ2-3	CASSYGTSGPTDTQYF	TGTGCCAGCAGCTACGGGACTAGCGGACCCACAGATACGCAGTATTTT
many	NA	14	TRBV5-6	TRBJ1-5	CASSLEADLGPQHF	TGTGCCAGCAGCTTGGAGGCAGATCTTGGGCCCCAGCATTTT
NA	TRBD1	17	TRBV6-5	TRBJ1-6	CASSPERTGPYNSPLHF	TGTGCCAGCAGCCCCGAGCGGACAGGGCCATATAATTCACCCCTCCACTTT
few	NA	13	TRBV28	TRBJ1-4	CASSLIVGEKLFF	TGTGCCAGCAGTTTAATCGTGGGCGAAAAACTGTTTTTT
many	NA	14	TRBV7-9	TRBJ2-7	CASSFFPNSYEQYF	TGTGCCAGCAGCTTCTTCCCGAACTCCTACGAGCAGTACTTC
many	NA	13	TRBV27	TRBJ2-3	CASTEPTTDTQYF	TGTGCCAGCACCGAACCGACTACAGATACGCAGTATTTT
many	TRBD1	13	TRBV6-1	TRBJ1-2	CASSTWTGDGYTF	TGTGCCAGCAGTACTTGGACAGGGGATGGCTACACCTTC
many	TRBD1	15	TRBV19	TRBJ2-7	CASSRTGQGRHEQYF	TGTGCCAGTAGTCGCACGGGACAGGGGAGGCACGAGCAGTACTTC
many	TRBD1	13	TRBV19	TRBJ1-5	CASSRQGPQPQHF	TGTGCCAGTAGCAGACAGGGACCTCAGCCCCAGCATTTT
many	NA	12	TRBV5-8	TRBJ1-2	CASSNRNYGYTF	TGTGCCAGCAGTAACAGGAACTATGGCTACACCTTC
NA	NA	12	TRBV20-1	TRBJ1-4	CSASQGSEKLFF	TGCAGTGCTAGCCAGGGGAGTGAAAAACTGTTTTTT